This TCR beta chain was recorded in a study of T cells in Graves' hyperthyroidism and ophthalmopathy. Exclusion of a patient resulted from uncontrolled infection, other autoimmune disease, pregnancy or lactation. Based on clinical symptoms, serum thyroxine and TRAb, thyroid ultrasound and orbital computed tomography, diagnoses were reached. Amplification of TCR beta CDR3 regions used RNA as the template. HTBI primers were used for first-round RT-PCR of the TCR CDR3. One entry per CDR3 protein results from TCRdb running MiXCR on the multiplex PCR reads. In the table there are a few hundred thousand distinct CDR3 sequences, approximately 17% of which are singletons. Germline V CDR1 and CDR2: LGHDT, YNNKEL (reference sequence). This CDR3 has 16 amino acids. V shed 2 bases, J shed 5 bases, and the junction held 11 bases outside the gene matches. In its sample, this clonotype was seen many times. Antigen specificity is unknown.

Study-wide results and limits: The model foresaw ophthalmopathy a median about 6.1 months prior to onset. Researchers found most expanded thyroid clonotypes above 0.001 in blood as well.

Sequencing was carried out using blood. This receptor was obtained from a man aged 18 to 35 with Graves' ophthalmopathy. This sequence joins TRBV3-1 and TRBJ2-7, with TRBD2 identical over 8 bases. In DNA form, the CDR3 reads TGTGCCAGCAGCCAATCCCGACTAGCGACGAAAAACGAGCAGTACTTC. Amino acid sequence: CASSQSRLATKNEQYF.